This is a list of T cell receptor beta chains from one sample in a study of response to subunit inactivated influenza vaccine. In TCRdb, the RT-PCR reads were re-called with MiXCR into one record per CDR3 protein. The data show about 650,000 distinct CDR3 sequences, around 15% seen once. The material sequenced was PBMCs from blood, taken around 14 days before vaccination. The receptors here all came from a man in his fifties or sixties who received an inactivated influenza vaccine. Both conserved end residues are part of each CDR3. The order of the fields is V gene, D gene, J gene, clone size, CDR3 DNA, CDR3 protein. The D gene is left open where the match is weak. The listing skips clone size in some rows; elsewhere it reads once, few, many or a size class.

V gene: TRBV20-1; D gene: -; J gene: TRBJ2-3; clone size: -; CDR3 DNA: TGCAGTGCTGAAGACTGGGGGGGGGCCACAGATACGCAGTATTTT; CDR3 protein: CSAEDWGGATDTQYF
V gene: TRBV7-9; D gene: -; J gene: TRBJ2-7; clone size: few; CDR3 DNA: TGTGCCAGCAACGACCTCCTGGGCGGTCACGAGCAGTACTTC; CDR3 protein: CASNDLLGGHEQYF
V gene: TRBV4-3; D gene: -; J gene: TRBJ1-1; clone size: -; CDR3 DNA: TGCGCCAGCAGCCAATCCGGAGGGCCCATGAACACTGAAGCTTTCTTT; CDR3 protein: CASSQSGGPMNTEAFF
V gene: TRBV2; D gene: TRBD1; J gene: TRBJ2-2; clone size: -; CDR3 DNA: TGTGCCAGCAGGCGTACCGGGACAGATACCCGAGTGGGCACCGGGGAGCTGTTTTTT; CDR3 protein: CASRRTGTDTRVGTGELFF
V gene: TRBV10-3; D gene: TRBD2; J gene: TRBJ2-7; clone size: few; CDR3 DNA: TGTGCCATAGCCACCTCAGCGGGGGAGCAGTACTTC; CDR3 protein: CAIATSAGEQYF
V gene: TRBV5-5; D gene: -; J gene: TRBJ2-1; clone size: few; CDR3 DNA: TGTGCCAGCAGCCCACGAGCCAGTCAGGGACACAATGAGCAGTTCTTC; CDR3 protein: CASSPRASQGHNEQFF
V gene: TRBV5-4; D gene: TRBD1; J gene: TRBJ2-3; clone size: -; CDR3 DNA: TGTGCCAGCAGCTTGGCGGGGACAGGGCCCGGGGATACGCAGTATTTT; CDR3 protein: CASSLAGTGPGDTQYF
V gene: TRBV7-2; D gene: TRBD2; J gene: TRBJ2-3; clone size: -; CDR3 DNA: TGTGCCAGCAGCCCCTTCGGGAGGAACACAGATACGCAGTATTTT; CDR3 protein: CASSPFGRNTDTQYF
V gene: TRBV11-2; D gene: -; J gene: TRBJ2-7; clone size: many; CDR3 DNA: TGTGCCAGCAGCCGCGAGTACGAGCAGTACTTC; CDR3 protein: CASSREYEQYF
V gene: TRBV7-2; D gene: TRBD1; J gene: TRBJ2-7; clone size: many; CDR3 DNA: TGTGCCAGCAGTTCCCGGGACAGGCATACCTACGAGCAGTACTTC; CDR3 protein: CASSSRDRHTYEQYF
V gene: TRBV4-3; D gene: -; J gene: TRBJ2-3; clone size: few; CDR3 DNA: TGCGCCAGCAGCCAGCAAGACGGGAGCACAGATACGCAGTATTTT; CDR3 protein: CASSQQDGSTDTQYF
V gene: TRBV5-1; D gene: -; J gene: TRBJ2-7; clone size: many; CDR3 DNA: TGCGCCAGCAGCTCCGAACCGCACAGTACCTACGAGCAGTACTTC; CDR3 protein: CASSSEPHSTYEQYF
V gene: TRBV27; D gene: TRBD2; J gene: TRBJ2-7; clone size: -; CDR3 DNA: TGTGCCAGCAGTTTAGTCCCCCAGGGAGGGAGCGAGCAGTACTTC; CDR3 protein: CASSLVPQGGSEQYF
V gene: TRBV20-1; D gene: TRBD1; J gene: TRBJ2-1; clone size: -; CDR3 DNA: TGCAGTGCTAGAGATCGACAGGGGGCAAGTGAGCAGTTCTTC; CDR3 protein: CSARDRQGASEQFF
V gene: TRBV5-1; D gene: TRBD2; J gene: TRBJ2-1; clone size: -; CDR3 DNA: TGCGCCAGCAGCTTGTGGCTAGCGGGGGAGAACAATGAGCAGTTCTTC; CDR3 protein: CASSLWLAGENNEQFF
V gene: TRBV12-3/TRBV12-4; D gene: -; J gene: TRBJ2-1; clone size: -; CDR3 DNA: TGTGCCAGCAGCCCTAGACTAGACGTGGGGAATGAGCAGTTCTTC; CDR3 protein: CASSPRLDVGNEQFF
V gene: TRBV7-9; D gene: TRBD2; J gene: TRBJ2-1; clone size: few; CDR3 DNA: TGTGCCAGCAGCTTTCCCGGACTAGGCGCTGGTGAGCAGTTCTTC; CDR3 protein: CASSFPGLGAGEQFF
V gene: TRBV5-1; D gene: TRBD1; J gene: TRBJ2-1; clone size: many; CDR3 DNA: TGCGCCAGCAGCCCTACCGGGGGACAGGGCTACAATGAGCAGTTCTTC; CDR3 protein: CASSPTGGQGYNEQFF
V gene: TRBV20-1; D gene: -; J gene: TRBJ1-5; clone size: -; CDR3 DNA: TGCAGTGCTAGAGAGTCGGGCAGGGAGAGCAATCAGCCCCAGCATTTT; CDR3 protein: CSARESGRESNQPQHF
V gene: TRBV4-1; D gene: -; J gene: TRBJ2-4; clone size: many; CDR3 DNA: TGCGCCAGCAGCCAGGGTCCGTACTTAGCCAAAAACATTCAGTACTTC; CDR3 protein: CASSQGPYLAKNIQYF
V gene: TRBV28; D gene: -; J gene: TRBJ2-7; clone size: few; CDR3 DNA: TGTGCCAGCATGCAGGGACACTACGAGCAGTACTTC; CDR3 protein: CASMQGHYEQYF
V gene: TRBV4-1; D gene: -; J gene: TRBJ1-5; clone size: few; CDR3 DNA: TGCGCCAGCAGCCAAGTTCTCCGGGAGGATCAGCCCCAGCATTTT; CDR3 protein: CASSQVLREDQPQHF
V gene: TRBV14; D gene: TRBD1; J gene: TRBJ1-6; clone size: -; CDR3 DNA: TGTGCCAGCAGCCAAGCAAACAGGGGTGATTCACCCCTCCACTTT; CDR3 protein: CASSQANRGDSPLHF
V gene: TRBV5-1; D gene: TRBD2; J gene: TRBJ2-1; clone size: few; CDR3 DNA: TGCGCCAGCAGGCTACTAGCGGGACCCAATGAGCAGTTCTTC; CDR3 protein: CASRLLAGPNEQFF
V gene: TRBV20-1; D gene: -; J gene: TRBJ2-1; clone size: few; CDR3 DNA: TGCAGTGCTAGAGATCTGGCTAGCTCCTTCTACAATGAGCAGTTCTTC; CDR3 protein: CSARDLASSFYNEQFF
V gene: TRBV10-2; D gene: -; J gene: TRBJ1-1; clone size: few; CDR3 DNA: TGCGCCAGCATCCCGCAGGGCTTCTCTGAAGCTTTCTTT; CDR3 protein: CASIPQGFSEAFF
V gene: TRBV7-2; D gene: -; J gene: TRBJ2-3; clone size: few; CDR3 DNA: TGTGCCAGCAGCCGACAACAGGGCACAGATACGCAGTATTTT; CDR3 protein: CASSRQQGTDTQYF
V gene: TRBV18; D gene: -; J gene: TRBJ1-2; clone size: many; CDR3 DNA: TGTGCCAGCTCACCCGGGACGCCCTATGGCTACACCTTC; CDR3 protein: CASSPGTPYGYTF
V gene: TRBV28; D gene: TRBD2; J gene: TRBJ2-7; clone size: few; CDR3 DNA: TGTGCCAGCAGCCAGGCGGGGGGGACCTACGAGCAGTACTTC; CDR3 protein: CASSQAGGTYEQYF
V gene: TRBV5-1; D gene: TRBD2; J gene: TRBJ2-1; clone size: -; CDR3 DNA: TGCGCCAGCAGCGGGGGACTAGCGCTCAATGAGCAGTTCTTC; CDR3 protein: CASSGGLALNEQFF